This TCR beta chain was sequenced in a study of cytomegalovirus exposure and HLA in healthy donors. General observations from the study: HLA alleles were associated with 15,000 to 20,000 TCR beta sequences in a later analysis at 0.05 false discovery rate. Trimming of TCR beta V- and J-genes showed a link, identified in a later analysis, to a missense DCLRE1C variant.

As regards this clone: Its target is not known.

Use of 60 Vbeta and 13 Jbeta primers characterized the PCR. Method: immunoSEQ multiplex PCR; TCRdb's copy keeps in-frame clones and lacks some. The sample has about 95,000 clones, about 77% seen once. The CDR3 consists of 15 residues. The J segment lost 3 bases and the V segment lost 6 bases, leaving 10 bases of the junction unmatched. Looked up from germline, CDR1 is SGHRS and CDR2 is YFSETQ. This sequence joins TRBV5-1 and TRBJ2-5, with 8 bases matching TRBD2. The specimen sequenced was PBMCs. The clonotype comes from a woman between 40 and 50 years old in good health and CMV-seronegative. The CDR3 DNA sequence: TGCGCCAGCAAGGAACCGGGACTAGTTAAAGAGACCCAGTACTTC. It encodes CASKEPGLVKETQYF.